The T cell receptor (beta chain) under discussion was sequenced for a study of OX40 agonist ivuxolimab in advanced cancers. Study summary: Patients were treated with intravenous ivuxolimab, dosed at 0.01 to 10 mg/kg and infused every 2 weeks. A male proportion of over 75% was recorded, with mean age 60 years and range roughly 20 to 90.

Data came from immunoSEQ multiplex PCR; TCRdb stores just in-frame clones and leaves some out. The table has some 98,000 clones, about nine tenths seen once. Whole-study results and caveats: Partial responders receiving 0.1-3.0 mg/kg showed among the lowest clonal expansion.

This CDR3 is built from 13 residues. Trimming removed 3 bases from V and 7 bases from J, with 13 bases in between. Germline assignment: CDR1 SGHRS and CDR2 YFSETQ. In regard to this clone: Antigen unknown.

The genes are TRBV5-1 and TRBJ1-1, with D unresolved. The sample was CD4+ or CD8+ T cells sorted from blood, taken in a trial of the OX40 agonist ivuxolimab. This clonotype was sampled from an adult with an advanced solid tumor such as melanoma, head and neck, liver or kidney cancer. The CDR3 loop is CASSSTQVDEAFF. The DNA of the CDR3 is TGCGCCAGCAGCTCAACCCAGGTTGATGAAGCTTTCTTT.